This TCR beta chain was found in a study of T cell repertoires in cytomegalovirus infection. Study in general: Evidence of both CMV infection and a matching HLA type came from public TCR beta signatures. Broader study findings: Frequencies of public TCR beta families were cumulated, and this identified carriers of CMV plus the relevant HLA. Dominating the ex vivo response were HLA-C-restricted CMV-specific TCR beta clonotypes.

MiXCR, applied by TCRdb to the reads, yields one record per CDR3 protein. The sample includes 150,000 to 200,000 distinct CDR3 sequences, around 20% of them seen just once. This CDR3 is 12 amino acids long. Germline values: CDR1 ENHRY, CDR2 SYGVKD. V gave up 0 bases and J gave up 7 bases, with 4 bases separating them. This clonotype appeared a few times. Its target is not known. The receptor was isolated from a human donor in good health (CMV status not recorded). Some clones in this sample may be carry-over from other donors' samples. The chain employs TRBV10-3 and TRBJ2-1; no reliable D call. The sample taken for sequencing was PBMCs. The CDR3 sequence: CAISESNNEQFF. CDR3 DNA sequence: TGTGCCATCAGTGAGTCGAATAATGAGCAGTTCTTC.